What follows are 13 T cell receptor beta chains derived from one specimen sequenced in a study of human T cells and chemical hapten exposure. The time point was: healthy volunteer bleed at 6 weeks. It was from unfractionated whole blood that total RNA was extracted. One entry per CDR3 protein results from TCRdb running MiXCR on the RACE reads. Among about 77,000 distinct CDR3 sequences listed, around 9.3% were seen once. The material sequenced was whole blood. The receptors were gathered from a female donor in good health. Some clones in this sample may be carry-over from other donors' samples.

This clonotype has just a few counts. Germline and junction disagree at one end, which may indicate a read error. The V gene is TRBV3-1, the J gene TRBJ2-7; no clear D. This CDR3 is 13 amino acids long. Per germline, CDR1 LGHDT and CDR2 YNNKEL (reference sequence). The CDR3 bases are TGTGCCAGCAGCCAAGATCACACCGCCCCCACGGACTTC. Amino acids: CASSQDHTAPTDF.

This clonotype was counted at least ten times. V is TRBV7-9 and J is TRBJ2-3; TRBD1 matches at 7 bases. The V and J ends lost 3 bases and 6 bases, in that order; junction bases with no gene match: 15. The CDR3 consists of 17 residues. Looked up from germline, CDR1 is SEHNR and CDR2 is FQNEAQ (reference sequence). This CDR3 reads CASSLAPGQRGFDTQYF. CDR3 bases: TGTGCCAGCAGCTTGGCGCCGGGACAGAGGGGCTTCGATACGCAGTATTTT.

This clonotype came up a few times. The chain links TRBV30 to TRBJ2-3; TRBD2 matches 7 bases. The CDR3 extends over 14 amino acids. The V gene's germline CDR1 is GTSNPN and CDR2 SVGIG (reference sequence). CDR3 in DNA: TGTGCGGGCGTCAGGGCGGGGGTGACAGATACGCAGTATTTT. The encoded protein is CAGVRAGVTDTQYF.

This clonotype was observed at least ten times. V gene TRBV29-1 combines with J gene TRBJ2-5; weak D call: TRBD1 (6 bases). The CDR3 loop spans 12 amino acids. Trimming took 1 base from V and 3 from J, leaving 6 bases between them. CDR1 and CDR2 from the germline V gene are SQVTM and ANQGSEA. CDR3 sequence reads: CSVEAGEETQYF. Here the CDR3 DNA reads TGCAGCGTTGAAGCAGGGGAAGAGACCCAGTACTTC.

This clonotype was found many times. The chain recombines TRBV6-5 with TRBJ2-7; a weak D match, TRBD2 (5 bases). The CDR3 consists of 12 residues. The ends were cut back, 2 bases at V and 5 bases at J, with 7 bases in the middle. CDR1 and CDR2 from the germline V gene are MNHEY and SVGAGI. The CDR3 DNA follows: TGTGCCAGCAGTTACGTCGGGGACGAGCAGTACTTC. This gives the protein CASSYVGDEQYF.

This clonotype was found many times. The rearrangement joins TRBV27 to TRBJ1-1; weak D call: TRBD1 (5 bases). The V and J ends lost 4 bases and 2 bases respectively, with 11 bases between them. The CDR3 is made up of 14 amino acids. Germline CDR1 is MNHEY and CDR2 is SMNVEV (reference sequence). CDR3: CASSWNQGNTEAFF. The CDR3 DNA is TGTGCCAGCAGTTGGAACCAGGGAAACACTGAAGCTTTCTTT.

There are many counts of this clonotype. This chain links TRBV7-9 with TRBJ2-1; 9 bases map to TRBD2. Germline V lookup: CDR1 SEHNR, CDR2 FQNEAQ (reference sequence). V dropped 0 bases and J dropped 1; count of bases not matched to a gene: 1. The CDR3 contains 16 residues. The CDR3 nucleotides are TGTGCCAGCAGCTTAGCTCTAGCGGGGTCCTACAATGAGCAGTTCTTC. This translates into CASSLALAGSYNEQFF.

This clonotype was detected a few times. V usage is TRBV5-6 and J usage is TRBJ1-1; D is unclear. V was cut by 4 bases and J by 7 bases, with 23 bases left in between. Germline CDR1 is SGHDT and CDR2 is YYEEEE. The CDR3 spans 16 residues. In nucleotides, the CDR3 is TGTGCCAGCAGCGGAACCCTGAAAGCTCCTTGGGGTGAAGCTTTCTTT. Protein sequence: CASSGTLKAPWGEAFF.

This clonotype was picked up many times. V and J are TRBV6-5 and TRBJ1-5, with D unclear. The CDR3 has 13 residues. V lost 7 bases to trimming and J lost 6 bases, with 13 bases between them. In germline, CDR1 is MNHEY, CDR2 SVGAGI. CDR3 bases: TGTGCCAGCACTACGGGGATCGGTCAGCCCCAGCATTTT. It yields the protein CASTTGIGQPQHF.

This clonotype was detected a few times. This rearrangement joins TRBV5-4 to TRBJ2-3, with 14 bases identical to TRBD2. CDR1 is SGHNT and CDR2 is YYREEE in the germline V gene (reference sequence). Trimming at V came to 5 bases and at J to 0 bases, leaving 8 bases not matched to a gene. This CDR3 spans 18 amino acids. In nucleotides, the CDR3 is TGTGCCAGCAGGGGGGGGACTAGCGGGGGCCTGAGCACAGATACGCAGTATTTT. Amino acids: CASRGGTSGGLSTDTQYF.

The sample holds many counts of this clonotype. This chain connects TRBV12-3 or TRBV12-4 to TRBJ1-1; tentative D call: TRBD1 (6 bases). The CDR3 spans 15 residues. V lost 7 bases and J 1 base, leaving 16 bases between the germline ends. The CDR3 DNA sequence: TGTGCCAGCATTCTATGGGGGGCGCGGAACACTGAAGCTTTCTTT. This sequence encodes CASILWGARNTEAFF.

This clonotype was seen a handful of times. V gene TRBV20-1 combines with J gene TRBJ2-3; 9 nucleotides line up with TRBD1. The V gene end was trimmed by 6 bases and the J gene end by 4 bases; junction bases not matched to a gene: 8. Germline CDR1 reads DFQATT; CDR2 reads SNEGSKA (reference sequence). The CDR3 contains 14 residues. The CDR3 DNA reads as TGCAGTGCGGGGGGACAGGGAGCGTCAGATACGCAGTATTTT. This codes for CSAGGQGASDTQYF.

This clonotype was seen repeatedly, ten times or more. The chain has TRBV29-1 and TRBJ1-1, with D unclear. The CDR3 covers 13 residues. Germline assignment: CDR1 SQVTM and CDR2 ANQGSEA. Trimming shortened V by 0 bases and J by 0 bases, and 5 bases separated the two germline ends. CDR3 sequence: CSVEDRLNTEAFF. The CDR3 DNA is TGCAGCGTTGAAGACAGACTGAACACTGAAGCTTTCTTT.